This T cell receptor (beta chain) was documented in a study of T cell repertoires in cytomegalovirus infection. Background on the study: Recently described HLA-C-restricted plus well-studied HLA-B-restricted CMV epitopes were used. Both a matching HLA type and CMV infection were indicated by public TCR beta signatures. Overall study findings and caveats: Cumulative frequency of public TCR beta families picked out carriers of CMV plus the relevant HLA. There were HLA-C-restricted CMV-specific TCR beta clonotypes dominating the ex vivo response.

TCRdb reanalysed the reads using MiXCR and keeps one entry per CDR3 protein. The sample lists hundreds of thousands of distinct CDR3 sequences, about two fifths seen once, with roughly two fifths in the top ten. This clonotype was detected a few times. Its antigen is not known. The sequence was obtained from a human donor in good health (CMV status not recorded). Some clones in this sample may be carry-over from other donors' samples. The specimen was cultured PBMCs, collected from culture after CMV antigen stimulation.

For the CDR3, the DNA is TGTGCCAGTCACACAGGGGGCCAAAATCAGCCCCAGCATTTT. This translates into CASHTGGQNQPQHF. This chain joins TRBV28 and TRBJ1-5, with 9 bases matching TRBD1. This CDR3 has 14 residues. Germline V lookup: CDR1 MDHEN, CDR2 SYDVKM. Germline trimming cut 9 bases from V and 4 bases from J; bases unmatched to any gene: 7.